A single sample is the source of the 28 T cell receptor beta chains below, sequenced in a study of T cell repertoires in cytomegalovirus infection. MiXCR was run by TCRdb on the reads, yielding one entry per CDR3 protein. This table has roughly 630,000 distinct CDR3 sequences, more than 20% appearing once. The specimen was CD8+ T cells from PBMCs. Receptors originate from a human donor in good health (CMV status not recorded). Some clones in this sample may be carry-over from other donors' samples.

This clonotype has a count of ten or more. The chain links TRBV7-6 to TRBJ2-3; TRBD1 matches at 7 bases. This CDR3 is 13 amino acids long. V lost 4 bases to trimming and J lost 4 bases; unmatched junction nucleotides: 2. Germline CDR1 and CDR2: SGHVS and FNYEAQ. The CDR3 sequence: CASSSGQADTQYF. The DNA for the CDR3 is TGTGCCAGCAGCTCCGGACAGGCAGATACGCAGTATTTT.

The chain recombines TRBV28 with TRBJ1-5; 9 bases agree with TRBD1. V trimming: 6 bases; J trimming: 1 base; junction bases outside the gene matches: 10. Germline values: CDR1 MDHEN, CDR2 SYDVKM. This CDR3 region has 17 residues. The CDR3 loop is CASSADTGGESNQPQHF. The CDR3 DNA reads TGTGCCAGCAGCGCCGATACAGGGGGCGAGAGCAATCAGCCCCAGCATTTT.

The chain joins TRBV7-3 to TRBJ2-1; TRBD2 matches at 8 bases. The V gene end was trimmed by 2 bases and the J gene end by 8 bases; junction bases not matched to a gene: 8. The V gene's germline CDR1 is SGHTA and CDR2 FQGTGA. The length of the CDR3 is 15 residues. The CDR3 reads CASSLGGGTSDEQFF. The CDR3 region has the DNA TGTGCCAGCAGCTTAGGCGGGGGGACATCGGATGAGCAGTTCTTC.

This clonotype was recorded at least ten times. The genes are TRBV6-1 and TRBJ2-3; 9 bases line up with TRBD2. The V gene end was trimmed by 2 bases and the J gene end by 2 bases; junction bases not matched to a gene: 8. Germline values: CDR1 MNHNS, CDR2 SASEGT. The CDR3 runs 17 residues. The CDR3 reads CASSEFIGGGATDTQYF. The CDR3 region has the DNA TGTGCCAGCAGTGAATTTATCGGCGGGGGGGCCACAGATACGCAGTATTTT.

There are a few counts of this clonotype. The rearrangement links TRBV5-1 to TRBJ2-3, with D possibly TRBD2 on 6 matching bases. Per the germline V gene, CDR1 is SGHRS and CDR2 is YFSETQ. The CDR3 length is 14 residues. V was clipped by 3 bases and J by 3 bases, with 11 bases between them. CDR3 sequence reads: CASSSGLITDTQYF. CDR3 DNA sequence: TGCGCCAGCAGCTCGGGACTTATAACAGATACGCAGTATTTT.

This clonotype turned up a few times. The chain employs TRBV23-1 and TRBJ2-7; D gene unclear. TRBV23-1 is identified as an open reading frame with a role that is uncertain. V lost 0 bases to trimming and J lost 3 bases, with 6 bases between them. CDR3 length: 13 residues. CDR3 sequence (DNA): TGCGCCAGCAGTCAATCGAGCAGCTACGAGCAGTACGTC. This encodes CASSQSSSYEQYV.

The chain carries TRBV6-2 or TRBV6-3 and TRBJ2-3, with D possibly being TRBD1 or TRBD2 (5 bases each). With 5 bases removed from V and 6 bases from J, the gap between germline ends came to 18 bases. Germline-derived CDR1 and CDR2 are MNHEY and SVGEGT. This CDR3 has 15 residues. CDR3 sequence reads: CASSPGPPDWDTQYF. As DNA, the CDR3 is TGTGCCAGCAGTCCGGGGCCACCGGATTGGGATACGCAGTATTTT.

V gene TRBV6-5 combines with J gene TRBJ1-2; D remains unclear. Germline CDR1 reads MNHEY; CDR2 reads SVGAGI. V gave up 4 bases and J gave up 2 bases, with 14 bases separating them. The CDR3 totals 15 residues. This CDR3 reads CASSSSQHQNYGYTF. In DNA form, the CDR3 reads TGTGCCAGCAGTTCCTCTCAACATCAAAACTATGGCTACACCTTC.

Concerning this clonotype: It may be a read error: a sequence one base away is much more abundant. The chain carries TRBV7-2 and TRBJ2-7; 11 bases are shared with TRBD1. The CDR3 consists of 15 residues. Germline CDR1 SGHTA, CDR2 FQGNSA. The CDR3 is CANSSGTGGNYEQYV. In DNA form, the CDR3 reads TGTGCCAACAGCTCAGGGACAGGGGGAAACTACGAGCAGTACGTC.

The V call is TRBV4-2, the J call TRBJ2-1; D perhaps matches TRBD1 (6 bases). The ends were cut back, 6 bases at V and 12 bases at J, with 12 bases in the middle. Germline V gives CDR1 LGHNA, CDR2 YNFKEQ. The CDR3 consists of 11 residues. CDR3 sequence reads: CASRQGNSQFF. DNA of the CDR3: TGTGCCAGCAGACAGGGAAATTCGCAGTTCTTC.

This clonotype has ten or more counts. An end of the junction does not agree with germline; a read error may underlie this. This chain connects TRBV7-7 to TRBJ2-1; 7 bases fit TRBD2. This CDR3 is 13 amino acids long. CDR1 SSHAT and CDR2 FNYEAQ come from the germline V gene (reference sequence). CDR3 in amino acids: CASSLDRGDEQFF. For the CDR3, the DNA is TGTGCTAGCAGCTTAGACCGGGGGGATGAGCAGTTCTTC.

This clonotype was seen once. A much larger clone differs from this one at a single base, so this may be a read error. The rearrangement links TRBV7-3 to TRBJ2-3, with 9 nucleotides matching TRBD2. Germline-derived CDR1 and CDR2 are SGHTA and FQGTGA. Trimming took 2 bases from V and 8 from J; bases not matched to a gene: 11. The CDR3 contains 16 residues. CDR3: CASSLGVAGELGTQYF. CDR3 coding DNA: TGTGCCAGCAGCTTAGGCGTAGCGGGGGAGTTAGGTACGCAGTATTTT.

The table lists this clonotype with a few counts. The rearrangement links TRBV27 to TRBJ2-5, with 11 bases identical to TRBD2. V lost 3 bases, J lost 0 bases, and 6 bases stayed unmatched. The germline gives CDR1 MNHEY, CDR2 SMNVEV (reference sequence). This CDR3 has 17 residues. CDR3 in DNA: TGTGCCAGCAGTTTTACCTCTAGCGGGGGGTACCAAGAGACCCAGTACTTC. Translating it yields CASSFTSSGGYQETQYF.

The rearrangement links TRBV2 to TRBJ2-3; 10 bases map to TRBD2. Germline lookup yields CDR1 SNHLY and CDR2 FYNNEI. This CDR3 is built from 18 residues. V shed 4 bases, J shed 0 bases, and the junction held 10 bases outside the gene matches. CDR3 in DNA: TGTGCCAGCAGTGGGGGAAGCGGGGGGGCCGTAAGCACAGATACGCAGTATTTT. This encodes CASSGGSGGAVSTDTQYF.

The gene calls are TRBV2 and TRBJ2-2, with D maybe TRBD2 (5 bases). The germline CDR1 and CDR2 sequences are SNHLY and FYNNEI. Trimming pared 1 base from V and 8 bases from J, leaving 11 bases between. The CDR3 is made up of 14 amino acids. CDR3 nucleotide sequence: TGTGCCAGCAGTGAAGGAGTCAGAGGGGGGGAGCTGTTTTTT. Protein product: CASSEGVRGGELFF.

This clonotype was counted between two and nine times. V gene TRBV5-1 combines with J gene TRBJ2-5; D uncertain. The CDR3 totals 13 residues. Per the germline V gene, CDR1 is SGHRS and CDR2 is YFSETQ. V was trimmed by 1 base and J by 5 bases, leaving 9 bases between them. The CDR3 protein is CASSLWIGETQYF. The CDR3 nucleotides are TGCGCCAGCAGCTTGTGGATTGGGGAGACCCAGTACTTC.

The chain carries TRBV4-3 and TRBJ2-2, with D tentatively TRBD2 (5 bases). This CDR3 region has 16 residues. The germline V gene encodes CDR1 LGHNA and CDR2 YSLEER. Trimming left V 4 bases short and J 3 bases short, with 15 bases between. The CDR3 DNA follows: TGCGCCAGCAGCCCCAATGGAGGCAGGCACACCGGGGAGCTGTTTTTT. Protein: CASSPNGGRHTGELFF.

J is TRBJ2-1 and V is TRBV13; the D gene could be TRBD1 or TRBD2 (5 bases each). V lost 8 bases and J lost 3, with 17 bases in between. Germline CDR1 PRHDT, CDR2 FYEKMQ (reference sequence). The CDR3 totals 15 residues. CDR3 sequence: CASARDVVGYNEQFF. Here the CDR3 DNA reads TGTGCCAGCGCTCGGGACGTCGTCGGCTACAATGAGCAGTTCTTC.

The V call is TRBV10-3, the J call TRBJ1-3; 8 nucleotides agree with TRBD1. The CDR3 is 14 residues long. Germline CDR1 is ENHRY and CDR2 is SYGVKD. V was clipped by 7 bases and J by 2 bases; unmatched bases: 4. This CDR3 is CAIMDREAGNTIYF. The CDR3 DNA follows: TGTGCCATCATGGACAGGGAGGCTGGAAACACCATATATTTT.

CDR3 sequence reads: CASSDSGGPYNEQFF. The CDR3, as DNA: TGTGCCAGTAGTGATAGCGGGGGGCCATACAATGAGCAGTTCTTC. The chain has TRBV19 and TRBJ2-1; 10 nucleotides match TRBD2. There are 15 residues in the CDR3. The V segment lost 5 bases and the J segment 4 bases; nucleotides outside the gene matches: 5. Germline CDR1 reads LNHDA; CDR2 reads SQIVND (reference sequence).

This clonotype was counted a few times. This sequence joins TRBV5-1 and TRBJ1-2; D uncertain. The CDR3 has 11 amino acids. The germline CDR1 and CDR2 sequences are SGHRS and YFSETQ. The ends were cut back, 4 bases at V and 10 bases at J, with 11 bases in the middle. CDR3 protein: CASSGSRDYTF. The CDR3 DNA sequence: TGCGCCAGCAGCGGTTCTAGGGACTACACCTTC.

This clonotype was counted ten times or more. The rearrangement links TRBV7-2 to TRBJ2-3, with 11 bases lining up with TRBD2. The CDR3 sequence is 17 residues long. Germline V gives CDR1 SGHTA, CDR2 FQGNSA. V lost 4 bases, J lost 0 bases, and 6 bases stayed unmatched. The CDR3 nucleotides are TGTGCCAGCAGCTGGCCTAGCGGGGGGTCTAGCACAGATACGCAGTATTTT. Its translation is CASSWPSGGSSTDTQYF.

The chain recombines TRBV23-1 with TRBJ2-5; 10 bases are a match to TRBD1. TRBV23-1 qualifies as an ORF whose function is uncertain. The CDR3 is 16 amino acids. V lost 2 bases, J lost 4 bases, and 7 bases stayed unmatched. The DNA of the CDR3 is TGCGCCAGCAGTCAACAAGACAGGGGGCTTTCAGAGACCCAGTACTTC. Its protein is CASSQQDRGLSETQYF.

This clonotype appeared a few times. This chain connects TRBV6-1 to TRBJ1-1; D is perhaps TRBD1 (6 bases). The CDR3 covers 13 residues. Germline loops: CDR1 MNHNS, CDR2 SASEGT. V was cut by 5 bases and J by 3 bases, with 10 bases left in between. CDR3 sequence (DNA): TGTGCCAGCAGTTACGAGGGGGACACTGAAGCTTTCTTT. Translating gives CASSYEGDTEAFF.

This clonotype was observed many times. V is TRBV28 and J is TRBJ2-7, with 7 nucleotides matching TRBD1. The germline gives CDR1 MDHEN, CDR2 SYDVKM. The CDR3 totals 14 residues. V dropped 5 bases and J dropped 3; count of bases not matched to a gene: 7. CDR3 sequence (DNA): TGTGCCAGCAGTAACCCGGGACAGAACTACGAGCAGTACGTC. Translation gives CASSNPGQNYEQYV.

Many counts were recorded for this clonotype. At one of its ends the junction is not consistent with the germline gene, which may arise from a read error. The chain links TRBV7-9 to TRBJ2-1; D is possibly TRBD1 (5 bases). Germline values: CDR1 SEHNR, CDR2 FQNEAQ (reference sequence). The CDR3 length is 13 residues. Here the CDR3 reads CASSLDPSRQYLF. The CDR3 nucleotides are TGTGCCAGCAGCTTAGATCCCAGCCGACAGTACCTCTTC.

This clonotype has a handful of counts. V and J are TRBV6-1 and TRBJ2-2; perhaps D is TRBD1 or TRBD2 (5 bases each). Trimming pared 0 bases from V and 3 bases from J, leaving 11 bases between. The V gene's germline CDR1 is MNHNS and CDR2 SASEGT. CDR3 length: 16 residues. The CDR3 loop is CASSEAGTADTGELFF. CDR3 in DNA: TGTGCCAGCAGTGAAGCTGGGACGGCGGACACCGGGGAGCTGTTTTTT.

This clonotype showed up many times. The chain carries TRBV7-9 and TRBJ1-2; D remains ambiguous. V lost 2 bases to trimming and J lost 4 bases, with 11 bases between them. From germline, CDR1 is SEHNR and CDR2 FQNEAQ (reference sequence). This CDR3 has 14 residues. CDR3 sequence reads: CASSLLEAIYGYTF. CDR3 nucleotide sequence: TGTGCCAGCAGCTTACTGGAAGCTATCTATGGCTACACCTTC.